This TCR beta chain was recovered during a study of CXCR3-negative and CXCR3-positive naive CD8 T cells. Whole-study context: Roughly 135 million TRB reads were obtained overall (about 1.5 +/- 0.3 million per library). Study-wide results and limits: CXCR3 expression dropped partially after cryopreservation, and most assays relied on fresh PBMCs. Memory CD8+ cells showed much lower diversity, while both naive subsets displayed comparably high diversity.

The authors prepared UMI-labeled TRB cDNA libraries by 5' RACE. TCRdb re-called the 5' RACE reads and gives one entry per CDR3 protein, without DNA. The listing records around 47,000 distinct CDR3 sequences. Germline V lookup: CDR1 MNHEY, CDR2 SVGAGI. There are 14 residues in the CDR3. Worth noting for this clonotype: The antigen is unknown.

Subsets of CD8+ T cells were each sorted in triplicate at 300,000 cells apiece. The sequenced material came from memory CD8+ T cells from blood. The sequence came from a human donor in good health. Some clones in this sample may be carry-over from other donors' samples. The chain recombines TRBV6-5 with TRBJ2-3; the TCRdb call, TRBD2, lacks DNA for checking. The CDR3 here is CASSYGGSPDTQYF.